These 13 T cell receptor beta chains were all obtained from the same sample, sequenced in a study of T cells in Graves' hyperthyroidism and ophthalmopathy. The TCR beta CDR3 regions underwent amplification using RNA transcripts as the source. The HTBI set primed first-round TCR CDR3 RT-PCR. TCRdb itself ran the multiplex PCR reads through MiXCR, one entry per CDR3 protein. The repertoire holds 690,000 or so distinct CDR3 sequences, approximately 18% seen once, with about a sixth in the top ten. The sample was blood. These receptors were collected from a woman aged 50 to 65 with Graves' hyperthyroidism that later progressed to Graves' ophthalmopathy.

The V and J genes are TRBV5-4 and TRBJ1-3; the D gene is possibly TRBD1 (6 bases). Germline CDR1 is SGHNT and CDR2 is YYREEE (reference sequence). Between the trimmed V and J ends, which lost 4 bases and 4 bases, there was a span of 18 bases. CDR3 size: 16 residues. CDR3 DNA sequence: TGTGCCAGCAGCCCTGACCCACAGGGAGCCGGAAACACCATATATTTT. This encodes CASSPDPQGAGNTIYF.

V usage is TRBV15 and J usage is TRBJ1-1, with D unclear. CDR1 LNHNV and CDR2 YYDKDF come from the germline V gene (reference sequence). The CDR3 runs 14 residues. The ends were cut back, 1 base at V and 6 bases at J, with 12 bases in the middle. The CDR3 DNA reads TGTGCCACCAGCAGAGTATTGACTCTCGCTGAAGCTTTCTTT. As protein: CATSRVLTLAEAFF.

This clonotype has ten or more counts. In DNA, the CDR3 is TGTGCCAGCAGTTTAGGGACTAGCGGTGTGCTAGATACGCAGTATTTT. Translating it yields CASSLGTSGVLDTQYF. The genes are TRBV12-3 or TRBV12-4 and TRBJ2-3, with 10 bases fitting TRBD2. The length of the CDR3 is 16 residues. Germline trimming cut 1 base from V and 5 bases from J; bases unmatched to any gene: 6.

This clonotype was counted many times. The chain links TRBV12-3 or TRBV12-4 to TRBJ1-2, with unresolved D. The CDR3 runs to 12 residues. V lost 5 bases to trimming and J lost 2 bases, with 6 bases between them. The CDR3 DNA follows: TGTGCCAGCAGTCAATCCAACTATGGCTACACCTTC. It encodes CASSQSNYGYTF.

The chain combines TRBV6-2 or TRBV6-3 with TRBJ1-4; 7 bases align to TRBD1. Germline lookup yields CDR1 MNHEY and CDR2 SVGEGT. J was trimmed by 7 bases and V by 6 bases; bases with no gene match: 11. This CDR3 has 15 amino acids. CDR3 DNA: TGTGCCAGCAGCAATGCCGGGACAGACACTGAAAAACTGTTTTTT. It specifies CASSNAGTDTEKLFF.

The sample holds one count of this clonotype. Given a much more abundant clone one base away, this may be a read error. V gene TRBV3-1 combines with J gene TRBJ2-3; D is ambiguous. Germline CDR1 LGHDT, CDR2 YNNKEL (reference sequence). The CDR3 length is 16 residues. V was pared by 0 bases and J by 0 bases, with 10 bases between. The DNA for the CDR3 is TGTGCCAGCAGCCAAGATGTGGGTGCTAGCACAGATACGCAGTATTTT. It is translated as CASSQDVGASTDTQYF.

This clonotype was picked up a small number of times. The chain carries TRBV7-9 and TRBJ2-7; 9 nucleotides match TRBD1. The CDR3 sequence is 15 residues long. Unmatched junction bases numbered 12, after V lost 6 bases and J lost 6 bases. Germline V CDR1 and CDR2: SEHNR, FQNEAQ (reference sequence). The DNA for the CDR3 is TGTGCCAGCAGACCTACAGGGGGCGTTTTAGCCGAGCAGTACTTC. Translated: CASRPTGGVLAEQYF.

This clonotype has a handful of counts. This chain joins TRBV10-3 and TRBJ2-3; the D is unclear. Germline CDR1 and CDR2: ENHRY and SYGVKD. Trimming removed 2 bases at V and 5 bases at J, with 5 bases between. The CDR3 covers 12 residues. The chain's CDR3 is CAISETLDTQYF. CDR3 nucleotide sequence: TGTGCCATCAGTGAGACGCTAGATACGCAGTATTTT.

The chain is built from TRBV12-3 or TRBV12-4 and TRBJ1-4; perhaps TRBD1 as D (5 bases). This CDR3 region has 15 residues. Trimming removed 3 bases from V and 7 bases from J, with 15 bases in between. The CDR3 region is CASSFLGEGGEKLFF. The DNA of the CDR3 is TGTGCCAGCAGTTTTTTAGGGGAAGGAGGTGAAAAACTGTTTTTT.

The rearrangement links TRBV27 to TRBJ1-5; D unclear. Trimming cost V 4 bases and J 1 base, with 5 bases left between them. The CDR3 is 13 residues long. CDR1 is MNHEY, CDR2 SMNVEV, per germline (reference sequence). CDR3 nucleotide sequence: TGTGCCAGCAGTTATGAGAGCAATCAGCCCCAGCATTTT. Translation gives CASSYESNQPQHF.

In its sample, this clonotype was seen many times. The chain carries TRBV2 and TRBJ2-7, with 7 bases that match TRBD2. The CDR3 runs to 14 residues. Germline CDR1 is SNHLY and CDR2 is FYNNEI. Trimming took 6 bases from V and 6 from J; bases not matched to a gene: 11. The CDR3 nucleotides are TGTGCCAGCAGCCTCGGACTAGGTTCGATCGAGCAGTACTTC. The encoded protein is CASSLGLGSIEQYF.

This clonotype was seen more than once but under ten times. The chain recombines TRBV27 with TRBJ1-6; D is unclear. This CDR3 has 18 amino acids. Germline V gives CDR1 MNHEY, CDR2 SMNVEV (reference sequence). V was pared by 2 bases and J by 0 bases, with 14 bases between. CDR3 loop: CASSLRGMWGSYNSPLHF. The CDR3, as DNA: TGTGCCAGCAGTTTACGAGGAATGTGGGGCTCCTATAATTCACCCCTCCACTTT.

This clonotype was recorded many times. The V call is TRBV11-2, the J call TRBJ1-2; D is perhaps TRBD1 (5 bases). The CDR3 is made up of 17 amino acids. Germline V gene sequence: CDR1 SGHAT, CDR2 FQNNGV. V was clipped by 2 bases and J by 4 bases, with 20 bases between them. This chain's CDR3 is CASSLRGGRDLTYGYTF. For the CDR3, the DNA is TGTGCCAGCAGCTTACGAGGTGGAAGGGACTTAACCTATGGCTACACCTTC.